This entry features one T cell receptor beta chain sequence. Its target is unknown. Using immunoSEQ multiplex PCR, the repertoire was profiled, and TCRdb retains in-frame clones only, with some absent. In the table there are about 350,000 clones, roughly 85% of which are singletons. The data belong to a study of Ad26.COV2.S vaccination and SARS-CoV-2 variants. The V gene lost 2 bases and the J gene lost 7 bases, with 9 bases spanning the gap. Germline V gene sequence: CDR1 SEHNR, CDR2 FQNEAQ (reference sequence). The CDR3 loop spans 14 amino acids. Treatment: around 19 received Ad26.COV2.S at low or high dose, single or two shots; about 5 received placebo; per-sample allocation not given. Each sample was drawn 63 days after the first injection (of vaccine or placebo). Study-wide results and limits: People who got the vaccine or the placebo had similar non-spike TCR breadth.

This TCR was recovered from a person between 18 and 65 years old who received the Ad26.COV2.S COVID-19 vaccine or a placebo. The chain links TRBV7-9 to TRBJ1-6; no clear D. Sequences were derived from peripheral blood, sampled in a trial of Ad26.COV2.S vaccine versus placebo. This chain's CDR3 is CASSLLRENSPLHF. For the CDR3, the DNA is TGTGCCAGCAGCTTACTTAGGGAAAATTCACCCCTCCACTTT.